One sample yielded the 20 T cell receptor beta chains listed below, sequenced in a study of T cells after yellow fever vaccination (dated by TCRdb to the late 2010s). The treatment or condition label corresponds to: live attenuated yellow fever vaccine strain. The method was 5' RACE. Sequencing instrument: Illumina NovaSeq 6000. TCRdb itself trimmed the public reads at Q25 with fastp, ran MiXCR and retained productive beta chains. Entries that share a CDR3 protein sequence are merged under the most common genes and DNA. The sample includes just over 300,000 distinct CDR3 sequences, with around 3.6% observed a single time. The top ten clonotypes cover 23% of the sample. The material was PBMCs, obtained on the day of the yellow fever booster vaccination. The receptors stem from a young man who received the YFV17D yellow fever vaccine.

This chain uses TRBV15 with TRBJ1-3; D ambiguous. Trimming took off 1 base at V and 0 bases at J, with 10 bases between the two ends. The germline CDR1 and CDR2 sequences are LNHNV and YYDKDF (reference sequence). This CDR3 spans 16 amino acids. CDR3 residues: CATSRAAVSSGNTIYF. CDR3 in DNA: TGTGCCACCAGCAGAGCGGCGGTAAGCTCTGGAAACACCATATATTTT.

This clonotype came up many times. This rearrangement joins TRBV27 to TRBJ2-3, with 7 nucleotides matching TRBD2. Germline CDR1 and CDR2: MNHEY and SMNVEV (reference sequence). The CDR3 sequence is 14 residues long. The J segment lost 4 bases and the V segment lost 3 bases, leaving 4 bases of the junction unmatched. The CDR3 protein is CASSFRLASDTQYF. The CDR3 DNA follows: TGTGCCAGCAGTTTCCGACTAGCCTCAGATACGCAGTATTTT.

In its sample, this clonotype was seen a few times. The rearrangement uses TRBV5-4 and TRBJ1-1; D uncertain. Trimming shortened V by 2 bases and J by 1 base, and 6 bases separated the two germline ends. The CDR3 covers 13 residues. CDR1 and CDR2 (germline): SGHNT, YYREEE (reference sequence). CDR3 region: CASSFLTNTEAFF. The CDR3 DNA reads as TGTGCCAGCAGCTTCCTTACGAACACTGAAGCTTTCTTT.

This clonotype was picked up many times. The V call is TRBV12-3 or TRBV12-4, the J call TRBJ1-1; D not resolved. The CDR3 spans 14 residues. V shed 4 bases and J shed 3 bases, with 12 bases lying between them. CDR3 amino acids: CASSSTAAYTEAFF. The CDR3 bases are TGTGCCAGCAGTTCCACGGCAGCTTACACTGAAGCTTTCTTT.

The gene calls are TRBV7-9 and TRBJ2-5; 8 nucleotides line up with TRBD2. Germline-derived CDR1 and CDR2 are SEHNR and FQNEAQ (reference sequence). The V and J ends lost 0 bases and 5 bases, in that order; junction bases with no gene match: 8. The CDR3 covers 16 residues. DNA for the CDR3: TGTGCCAGCAGCTTAGCGTTCGGGGGGGCCGGGGAGACCCAGTACTTC. It specifies CASSLAFGGAGETQYF.

This clonotype was seen at least ten times. The V call is TRBV7-2, the J call TRBJ1-2; possibly TRBD1 for D (6 bases). The CDR3 is 13 amino acids. Per germline, CDR1 SGHTA and CDR2 FQGNSA. V gave up 2 bases and J gave up 3 bases, with 7 bases separating them. The DNA for the CDR3 is TGTGCCAGCAGCTTACACAGGGACTATGGCTACACCTTC. Its protein is CASSLHRDYGYTF. Together with reference TRBV7-2 and TRBJ1-2, the CDR3 gives the full variable domain: GAGVSQSPSNKVTEKGKDVELRCDPISGHTALYWYRQSLGQGLEFLIYFQGNSAPDKSGLPSDRFSAERTGGSVSTLTIQRTQQEDSAVYLCASSLHRDYGYTFGSGTRLTVV.

This clonotype turned up a few times. This chain links TRBV28 with TRBJ2-5, with D possibly being TRBD1 (5 bases). CDR3 size: 14 residues. V lost 3 bases and J 3 bases, leaving 11 bases between the germline ends. Germline V gene sequence: CDR1 MDHEN, CDR2 SYDVKM. CDR3 region: CASSFQAREETQYF. CDR3 sequence (DNA): TGTGCCAGCAGTTTTCAGGCCAGGGAAGAGACCCAGTACTTC.

This sequence joins TRBV11-2 and TRBJ2-3; D is possibly TRBD1 or TRBD2 (7 bases each). Germline V gene sequence: CDR1 SGHAT, CDR2 FQNNGV. V was clipped by 5 bases and J by 6 bases, with 15 bases between them. This CDR3 contains 14 residues. CDR3 DNA: TGTGCCAGCAGCCAGGGGGGGGGGATGGATACGCAGTATTTT. Its protein product is CASSQGGGMDTQYF.

This clonotype came up many times. The chain is built from TRBV7-8 and TRBJ2-7; D might be TRBD2 (5 bases). CDR3 size: 11 residues. Germline CDR1 reads SGHVS; CDR2 reads FQNEAQ. Trimming took off 1 base at V and 9 bases at J, with 7 bases between the two ends. The CDR3 sequence is CASSLGRRQYV. Here the CDR3 DNA reads TGTGCCAGCAGCTTAGGGAGGCGGCAGTACGTC.

This clonotype has just a few counts. The chain recombines TRBV7-6 with TRBJ2-4, with a possible D match to TRBD2 (7 bases). Germline V CDR1 and CDR2: SGHVS, FNYEAQ. CDR3 length: 14 residues. V lost 3 bases and J 6 bases, leaving 12 bases between the germline ends. CDR3 bases: TGTGCCAGCAGCTTGGGGGGGCCAGGAAACATTCAGTACTTC. It codes for CASSLGGPGNIQYF.

The V and J genes are TRBV2 and TRBJ1-2; 9 bases match TRBD1. CDR1 SNHLY and CDR2 FYNNEI come from the germline V gene. V shed 6 bases, J shed 7 bases, and the junction held 3 bases outside the gene matches. This CDR3 has 12 residues. CDR3 region: CASRDRGGGYTF. CDR3 nucleotide sequence: TGTGCCAGCAGGGACAGGGGAGGTGGCTACACCTTC.

The sample holds many counts of this clonotype. The CDR3 region has the DNA TGCGCCAGCAGCTTGGATCCTCTAACCTACGAGCAGTACTTC. Protein sequence: CASSLDPLTYEQYF. The rearrangement joins TRBV5-1 to TRBJ2-7; D is undetermined. CDR1 and CDR2 from the germline V gene are SGHRS and YFSETQ. This CDR3 spans 14 amino acids. Trimming took off 0 bases at V and 2 bases at J, with 9 bases between the two ends.

This clonotype was observed many times. The chain employs TRBV4-1 and TRBJ2-3, with D uncertain. The CDR3 spans 15 residues. The germline V gene has CDR1 MGHRA and CDR2 YSYEKL. V dropped 4 bases and J dropped 2 bases, with 13 bases sitting between them. CDR3 DNA sequence: TGCGCCAGCAGCCGATGGACGGAATCCACAGATACGCAGTATTTT. It encodes CASSRWTESTDTQYF.

This clonotype turned up a few times. The chain recombines TRBV3-1 with TRBJ2-3; the match to TRBD2 covers 8 bases. Germline CDR1 and CDR2: LGHDT and YNNKEL (reference sequence). The CDR3 runs 14 residues. V was clipped by 3 bases and J by 5 bases; unmatched bases: 4. CDR3: CASSHGGGRDTQYF. Written as DNA, the CDR3 is TGTGCCAGCAGCCACGGGGGGGGTAGAGATACGCAGTATTTT.

This clonotype was counted at least ten times. The V and J genes are TRBV18 and TRBJ2-3; D is possibly TRBD1 (5 bases). CDR1 is KGHSH, CDR2 LQKENI, per germline. V lost 0 bases, J lost 6 bases, and 13 bases lay in between. The CDR3 has 15 amino acids. CDR3 residues: CASSPPSAGSDTQYF. The CDR3 region has the DNA TGTGCCAGCTCACCACCGTCGGCAGGGTCCGATACGCAGTATTTT.

This chain connects TRBV4-1 to TRBJ2-4; D call uncertain. Germline CDR1 MGHRA, CDR2 YSYEKL. Deletions cut 0 bases from V and 1 base from J, with 19 bases between. The length of the CDR3 is 19 residues. CDR3 coding DNA: TGCGCCAGCAGCCAAGATTTGGTCCCGAACCTTCGGGCCAAAAACATTCAGTACTTC. It codes for CASSQDLVPNLRAKNIQYF.

The sample holds a few counts of this clonotype. This rearrangement joins TRBV12-3 or TRBV12-4 to TRBJ1-2; 9 nucleotides match TRBD1. The V and J ends lost 6 bases and 8 bases, in that order; junction bases with no gene match: 7. This CDR3 has 13 amino acids. CDR3 in amino acids: CASSLLGTGGYTF. The CDR3 DNA sequence: TGTGCCAGCAGCCTCTTAGGGACAGGGGGCTACACCTTC.

Ten or more counts support this clonotype. The chain has TRBV11-2 and TRBJ2-5; D tentatively fits TRBD1 or TRBD2 (5 bases each). V was cut by 3 bases and J by 4 bases, with 12 bases left in between. This CDR3 is 14 amino acids long. Germline CDR1 and CDR2: SGHAT and FQNNGV. DNA of the CDR3: TGTGCCAGCAGCTTTCAGGGAGCGATAGAGACCCAGTACTTC. Protein product: CASSFQGAIETQYF.

This clonotype was observed at least ten times. The rearrangement links TRBV27 to TRBJ2-7; 8 bases are a match to TRBD1. Germline V lookup: CDR1 MNHEY, CDR2 SMNVEV (reference sequence). V was clipped by 5 bases and J by 2 bases; unmatched bases: 8. CDR3 length equals 15 residues. This CDR3 reads CASSPYGTGPYEQYF. The CDR3 nucleotides read TGTGCCAGCAGTCCATACGGGACAGGCCCCTACGAGCAGTACTTC.

This clonotype was counted at least ten times. This chain links TRBV7-6 with TRBJ2-3; 13 bases fit TRBD2. Germline V CDR1 and CDR2: SGHVS, FNYEAQ. The J segment lost 6 bases and the V segment lost 5 bases, leaving 11 bases of the junction unmatched. The CDR3 extends over 17 amino acids. The CDR3 bases are TGTGCCAGCAGCCGGGGACTAGCGGGAACCCGGAAGGATACGCAGTATTTT. Its protein is CASSRGLAGTRKDTQYF.